Sequencing of this T cell receptor beta chain was carried out in a study of shared clonotypes between healthy human individuals. General study findings and limits: Only blood was sampled; tissue repertoires likely differ.

As to this clone: What it binds is unknown.

This table comes from immunoSEQ multiplex PCR, and its TCRdb copy is limited to in-frame clones, with some not included. The sample contains about half a million clones, almost 80% of which appear only once. This CDR3 contains 12 residues. Germline V gene sequence: CDR1 MDHEN, CDR2 SYDVKM. The germline V and J ends were trimmed by 3 bases and 6 bases, with 6 bases remaining between them. Source material: PBMCs. This chain joins TRBV28 and TRBJ1-5, with D unclear. This TCR was recovered from a woman aged 40-49 years in good health. Some clones in this sample may be carry-over from other donors' samples. Here the CDR3 DNA reads TGTGCCAGCAGTTTTTTGGGTCAGCCCCAGCATTTT. Translated, it gives CASSFLGQPQHF.